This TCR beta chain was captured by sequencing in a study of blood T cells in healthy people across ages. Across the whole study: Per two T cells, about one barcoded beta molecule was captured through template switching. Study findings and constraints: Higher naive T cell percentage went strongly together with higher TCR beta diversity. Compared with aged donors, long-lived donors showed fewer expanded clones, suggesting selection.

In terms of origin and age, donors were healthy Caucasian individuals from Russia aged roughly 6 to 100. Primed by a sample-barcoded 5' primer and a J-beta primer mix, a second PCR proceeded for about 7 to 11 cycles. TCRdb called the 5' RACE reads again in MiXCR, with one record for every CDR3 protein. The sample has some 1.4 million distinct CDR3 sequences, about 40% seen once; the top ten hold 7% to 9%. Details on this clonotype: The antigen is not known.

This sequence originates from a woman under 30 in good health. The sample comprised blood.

The CDR3 loop is CATSDGAGTSEFEQFF. In DNA form, the CDR3 reads TGTGCCACCAGTGATGGGGCCGGGACTAGCGAATTTGAGCAGTTCTTC. The chain couples TRBV24-1 to TRBJ2-1; 10 nucleotides line up with TRBD2. The CDR3 runs to 16 residues. The V gene's germline CDR1 is KGHDR and CDR2 SFDVKD. V was clipped by 3 bases and J by 9 bases; unmatched bases: 10.